This TCR beta chain was recovered during a study of OX40 agonist ivuxolimab in advanced cancers. Study-level information: Ivuxolimab, an antibody acting as an agonist of OX40 (CD134), was used to treat patients. Findings and caveats of the study: Clonal expansion by week 6 occurred in CD4+ and CD8+ blood T cells (at 0.1 to 3.0 mg/kg). Which antigen the expanded peripheral T cells recognized is unknown.

On this clone itself: No antigen is known for it.

The repertoire was sequenced with immunoSEQ multiplex PCR; TCRdb's copy has only in-frame clones and lacks some. The sample has about 40,000 clones, approximately 80% seen once; the top ten hold 20% to 25%. V gave up 7 bases and J gave up 10 bases, with 17 bases separating them. Germline assignment: CDR1 SNHLY and CDR2 FYNNEI. CDR3 length: 13 residues. The sample here was CD4+ or CD8+ T cells sorted from blood, taken in a trial of the OX40 agonist ivuxolimab. The TCR was taken from an adult with an advanced solid tumor such as melanoma, head and neck, liver or kidney cancer. The chain has TRBV2 and TRBJ2-1; either TRBD1 or TRBD2 may supply D (5 bases each). The DNA for the CDR3 is TGTGCCAGCAATCTGGGACCTCAGGTGGAGCAGTTCTTC. Protein: CASNLGPQVEQFF.